One sample yielded the 13 T cell receptor beta chains listed below, sequenced in a study of patients and donors after allogeneic stem cell transplantation. TCRdb called the RT-PCR reads again in MiXCR, with one record for every CDR3 protein. The sample records approximately 88,000 distinct CDR3 sequences, 5% being singletons. Source material: blood, either unsorted or a sorted T cell fraction (not recorded which). All receptors derive from a human donor who was either an allogeneic HSCT recipient or a stem cell or donor lymphocyte infusion donor (not recorded which). It is not recorded whose cells these are; they may come from a transplant donor.

Note on this clonotype: A much larger clone is a single base away; this may be a read error. The rearrangement joins TRBV10-1 to TRBJ1-3; weak D call: TRBD1 (6 bases). The CDR3 totals 14 residues. Per the germline V gene, CDR1 is WNHNN and CDR2 is SYGVQD (reference sequence). Here the CDR3 reads CTSSTGNSGNTIYF. For the CDR3, the DNA is TGCACCAGCAGTACAGGGAATTCTGGAAACACCATATATTTT.

This clonotype has ten or more counts. This chain connects TRBV7-3 to TRBJ2-3; D remains unclear. Germline assignment: CDR1 SGHTA and CDR2 FQGTGA. The CDR3 is 14 amino acids. V was pared by 5 bases and J by 2 bases, with 11 bases between. This chain's CDR3 is CASSLGPDTDTQYF. As DNA, the CDR3 is TGTGCCAGCAGCCTAGGGCCCGACACAGATACGCAGTATTTT.

This clonotype showed up many times. The rearrangement uses TRBV12-3 or TRBV12-4 and TRBJ1-5; D unresolved. The V end was cut by 1 base, the J end by 0 bases, with 10 bases between. The CDR3 totals 16 residues. The CDR3 DNA reads as TGTGCCAGCAGTTTAGGTCGGCGGTATAGCAATCAGCCCCAGCATTTT. This translates into CASSLGRRYSNQPQHF.

This clonotype was observed at least ten times. V usage is TRBV29-1 and J usage is TRBJ2-7; 8 bases line up with TRBD1. The CDR3 loop spans 13 amino acids. Germline V gene lookup returns CDR1 SQVTM and CDR2 ANQGSEA. With V trimmed by 7 bases and J by 2 bases, 7 bases remained unmatched. The CDR3 DNA sequence: TGCAGCGCAGGACAGGGTGGAACCTACGAGCAGTACTTC. Translated: CSAGQGGTYEQYF.

A few counts support this clonotype. J is TRBJ1-5 and V is TRBV2, with 9 bases that match TRBD1. Germline values: CDR1 SNHLY, CDR2 FYNNEI. The CDR3 has 17 amino acids. The V gene end was trimmed by 7 bases and the J gene end by 1 base; junction bases not matched to a gene: 11. The DNA for the CDR3 is TGTGCCAGCATAGCCGATCCTGGGACAGGGAGCAATCAGCCCCAGCATTTT. This gives the protein CASIADPGTGSNQPQHF.

Ten or more counts support this clonotype. V gene TRBV20-1 combines with J gene TRBJ2-3; 7 bases are a match to TRBD2. Unmatched junction bases numbered 12, after V lost 3 bases and J lost 0 bases. Germline V gives CDR1 DFQATT, CDR2 SNEGSKA (reference sequence). The CDR3 is 17 amino acids. The DNA for the CDR3 is TGCAGTGCTAGGGGAGGGCTCCGTTTAGGGAGCACAGATACGCAGTATTTT. Protein product: CSARGGLRLGSTDTQYF.

The sample holds a few counts of this clonotype. The V gene is TRBV5-1, the J gene TRBJ2-3, with D hard to call. V dropped 0 bases and J dropped 2 bases, with 7 bases sitting between them. Per the germline V gene, CDR1 is SGHRS and CDR2 is YFSETQ. The length of the CDR3 is 14 residues. DNA for the CDR3: TGCGCCAGCAGCTTGGACCCCCCCACAGATACGCAGTATTTT. Protein product: CASSLDPPTDTQYF.

The chain recombines TRBV18 with TRBJ2-2, with D perhaps matching TRBD1 (6 bases). The CDR3 is made up of 17 amino acids. Trimming left V 3 bases short and J 7 bases short, with 21 bases between. CDR1 KGHSH and CDR2 LQKENI come from the germline V gene. CDR3 protein: CASSPNRASEHIGELFF. CDR3 DNA: TGTGCCAGCTCACCGAACAGGGCGTCCGAGCATATCGGGGAGCTGTTTTTT.

This clonotype has ten or more counts. This chain joins TRBV10-3 and TRBJ2-3, with 11 nucleotides matching TRBD2. The CDR3 sequence is 16 residues long. Germline assignment: CDR1 ENHRY and CDR2 SYGVKD. The V segment lost 7 bases and the J segment 2 bases; nucleotides outside the gene matches: 8. The CDR3 loop is CAIKASGRPITDTQYF. CDR3 in DNA: TGTGCCATCAAGGCTAGCGGGAGGCCTATCACAGATACGCAGTATTTT.

This sequence joins TRBV19 and TRBJ1-2; D may be TRBD1 (5 bases). Germline CDR1 reads LNHDA; CDR2 reads SQIVND (reference sequence). The CDR3 loop spans 15 amino acids. The germline V and J ends were trimmed by 5 bases and 7 bases, with 20 bases remaining between them. The CDR3 coding sequence is TGTGCCAGTAGTCCGCCGGGACGGAAAACATCTGGCTACACCTTC. It yields the protein CASSPPGRKTSGYTF.

CDR3 sequence: CASSPRPGQVVGYTF. In nucleotides, the CDR3 is TGTGCCAGCAGCCCCCGACCCGGACAGGTTGTCGGCTACACCTTC. The chain combines TRBV9 with TRBJ1-2; TRBD1 matches at 7 bases. The V segment lost 4 bases and the J segment 8 bases; nucleotides outside the gene matches: 14. The germline CDR1 and CDR2 sequences are SGDLS and YYNGEE. There are 15 residues in the CDR3.

This clonotype has more than one count but fewer than ten. The rearrangement joins TRBV14 to TRBJ1-1; a possible D gene is TRBD1 (6 bases). Germline CDR1 and CDR2: SGHDN and FVKESK. Trimming took off 0 bases at V and 0 bases at J, with 14 bases between the two ends. This CDR3 region has 17 residues. The CDR3 protein is CASSQDWGGSMNTEAFF. CDR3 sequence (DNA): TGTGCCAGCAGCCAAGATTGGGGGGGCTCAATGAACACTGAAGCTTTCTTT.

V and J are TRBV18 and TRBJ2-7; possible D gene TRBD1, 6 bases. The CDR3 has 12 amino acids. V was cut by 4 bases and J by 6 bases, with 10 bases left in between. Germline V lookup: CDR1 KGHSH, CDR2 LQKENI. The CDR3 spells CASSLRGSEQYF. In DNA form, the CDR3 reads TGTGCCAGCTCACTTAGGGGGTCCGAGCAGTACTTC.